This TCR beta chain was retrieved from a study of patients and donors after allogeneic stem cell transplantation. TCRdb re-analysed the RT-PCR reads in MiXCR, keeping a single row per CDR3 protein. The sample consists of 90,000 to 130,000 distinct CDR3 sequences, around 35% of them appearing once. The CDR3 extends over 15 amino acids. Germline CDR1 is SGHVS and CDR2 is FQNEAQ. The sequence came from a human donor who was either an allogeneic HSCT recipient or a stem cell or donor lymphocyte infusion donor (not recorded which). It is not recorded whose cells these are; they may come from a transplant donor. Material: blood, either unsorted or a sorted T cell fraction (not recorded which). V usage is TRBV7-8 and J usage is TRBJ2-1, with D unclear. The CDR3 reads CATERHRFTYNEQFF. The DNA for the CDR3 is TGTGCGACCGAGCGACATCGCTTCACCTACAATGAGCAGTTCTTC.